This T cell receptor beta chain was documented in a study of blood T cell repertoires in COVID-19. V lost 9 bases, J lost 2 bases, and 5 bases stayed unmatched. CDR1 MNHEY and CDR2 SVGAGI come from the germline V gene. The CDR3 covers 13 residues. Sequencing used immunoSEQ multiplex PCR; TCRdb keeps in-frame clones, though not all of them. The data show 160,000 or so clones, approximately 91% seen once. The receptor was derived from a man in his late teens or twenties with acute or convalescent COVID-19. The chain links TRBV6-5 to TRBJ2-7, with TRBD2 matching 9 bases. Material: peripheral blood. The CDR3 DNA is TGTGCCAGTACTAGCGGGTTCGCCTACGAGCAGTACTTC. Its protein product is CASTSGFAYEQYF.